This TCR beta chain was obtained from a study of vaccination effects on CD4 cells after COVID-19. Study information: It was two doses of either the BNT162b2 or mRNA-1273 vaccine that participants received.

Study results and limitations: The study dataset contains few convalescent patients and includes no early post-infection timepoints.

Before sequencing, viral peptide pools were used by the ViraFEST assay to expand antigen-specific CD4+ T cells. The authors isolated CD4+ T cells after 10 days of culture. Vaccine recipients, nucleocapsid antibody negative, had no prior SARS-CoV-2 infection. Profiled with immunoSEQ multiplex PCR; TCRdb holds only in-frame clones, not every one. The sample includes 41,000 or so clones, roughly 70% of them seen just once. With regard to this clone: The target antigen is unknown.

Germline CDR1 LGHDT, CDR2 YNNKEL (reference sequence). This CDR3 has 13 amino acids. V lost 2 bases, J lost 1 base, and 5 bases lay in between. The TCR sequence derives from a human donor who received a COVID-19 vaccine. The chain employs TRBV3-1 (or the pseudogene TRBV3-2) and TRBJ1-1; D remains unclear. This sample comprised CD4+ T cells from PBMCs cultured with HCoV-OC43 spike peptides, obtained before COVID-19 vaccination. Stated subset: HCoV-OC43 spike overlapping peptide pool stimulation. The chain's CDR3 is CASSQKSNTEAFF. The DNA of the CDR3 is TGTGCCAGCAGCCAAAAGTCGAACACTGAAGCTTTCTTT.